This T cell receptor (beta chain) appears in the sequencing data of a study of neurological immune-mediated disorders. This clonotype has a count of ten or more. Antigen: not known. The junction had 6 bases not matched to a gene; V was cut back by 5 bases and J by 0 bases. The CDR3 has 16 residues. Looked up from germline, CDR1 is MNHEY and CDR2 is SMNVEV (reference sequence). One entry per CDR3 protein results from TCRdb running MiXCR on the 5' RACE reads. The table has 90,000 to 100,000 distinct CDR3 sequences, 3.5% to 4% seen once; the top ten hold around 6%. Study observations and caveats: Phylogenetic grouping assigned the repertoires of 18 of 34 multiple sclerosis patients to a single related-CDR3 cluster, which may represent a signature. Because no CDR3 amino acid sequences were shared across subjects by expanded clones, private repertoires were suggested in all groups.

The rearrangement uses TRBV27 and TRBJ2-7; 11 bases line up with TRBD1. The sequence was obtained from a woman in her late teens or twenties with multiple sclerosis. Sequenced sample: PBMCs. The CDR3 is CASSIGTGGRSYEQYF. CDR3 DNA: TGTGCCAGCAGTATCGGGACAGGGGGGCGCTCCTACGAGCAGTACTTC.